The rows below give T cell receptor beta chains drawn from one sample of a study of beta chain features in type 1 diabetes. Some clones are missing from TCRdb's copy, which holds only in-frame ones; the method was immunoSEQ multiplex PCR. The sample includes approximately 150,000 clones, around 13% seen only once; the top ten take 1.3%. The specimen was central memory CD4+ T cells from blood. These receptors were taken from a man between 18 and 35 years old with type 1 diabetes. Each CDR3 is given with its conserved first and last residue. The D gene is left open where the match is weak. Where a row states a size, it is once, few, many or the class of an expanded clone; other rows omit it.

size | J | V | D | CDR3 | DNA
few | TRBJ2-5 | TRBV7-2 | TRBD2 | CASSPTIGLAGETQYF | TGTGCCAGCAGCCCCACTATTGGACTAGCGGGGGAGACCCAGTACTTC
few | TRBJ1-1 | TRBV2 | NA | CASNWKGGTEAFF | TGTGCCAGCAACTGGAAGGGTGGGACTGAAGCTTTCTTT
NA | TRBJ1-1 | TRBV7-2 | NA | CASSQEFVKSTEAFF | TGTGCCAGCAGCCAGGAGTTCGTGAAGAGCACTGAAGCTTTCTTT
few | TRBJ2-3 | TRBV7-9 | NA | CASGGAADTQYF | TGTGCCAGCGGGGGGGCCGCAGATACGCAGTATTTT
NA | TRBJ1-2 | TRBV14 | NA | CASSLYSVNGYTF | TGTGCCAGCAGCCTATACTCGGTTAATGGCTACACCTTC
few | TRBJ2-3 | TRBV14 | NA | CASSHRRPTGLDGTDTQYF | TGTGCCAGCAGCCACCGCCGCCCGACAGGCCTAGATGGCACAGATACGCAGTATTTT
many | TRBJ2-1 | TRBV2 | NA | CATQQGIEQFF | TGTGCCACTCAACAGGGTATTGAGCAGTTCTTC
NA | TRBJ2-7 | TRBV2 | NA | CASSPQGDGEQYF | TGTGCCAGCAGTCCACAGGGAGATGGCGAGCAGTACTTC
few | TRBJ2-7 | TRBV15 | TRBD2 | CATSAGGTSYEQYF | TGTGCCACCAGCGCGGGGGGGACCTCCTACGAGCAGTACTTC
few | TRBJ1-4 | TRBV18 | TRBD1 | CASSPPGTGDEKLFF | TGTGCCAGCTCACCACCAGGGACAGGAGACGAAAAACTGTTTTTT
NA | TRBJ1-5 | TRBV5-1 | NA | CASSLSPVNQPQHF | TGCGCCAGCAGCCTCTCACCCGTTAATCAGCCCCAGCATTTT
few | TRBJ2-3 | TRBV18 | NA | CASSPTPDTQYF | TGTGCCAGCTCACCCACTCCAGATACGCAGTATTTT
few | TRBJ1-1 | TRBV15 | TRBD1 | CATRHTGTANTEAFF | TGTGCCACCAGACATACCGGGACAGCGAACACTGAAGCTTTCTTT
NA | TRBJ2-1 | TRBV25-1 | TRBD1 | CASSPQTGVDEQFF | TGTGCCAGCAGTCCCCAGACAGGGGTCGATGAGCAGTTCTTC
few | TRBJ1-5 | TRBV10-2 | NA | CASSESAASQPQHF | TGCGCCAGCAGTGAGTCGGCAGCGAGTCAGCCCCAGCATTTT
few | TRBJ1-1 | TRBV10-3 | TRBD1 | CAISGQGLNTEAFF | TGTGCCATCAGTGGACAGGGGCTGAACACTGAAGCTTTCTTT
NA | TRBJ2-7 | TRBV28 | TRBD2 | CASSPGLAGTYEQYF | TGTGCCAGCAGCCCGGGACTAGCGGGCACCTACGAGCAGTACTTC
many | TRBJ2-7 | TRBV10-3 | NA | CAISEWQGKPEQYF | TGTGCCATCAGTGAGTGGCAGGGAAAGCCCGAGCAGTACTTC
NA | TRBJ1-2 | TRBV3-1/TRBV3-2 | NA | CAGGYGYTF | TGTGCCGGGGGCTATGGCTACACCTTC
few | TRBJ2-3 | TRBV29-1 | TRBD2 | CSAAARLAEDTQYF | TGCAGCGCCGCCGCGAGACTAGCTGAAGATACGCAGTATTTT
few | TRBJ2-5 | TRBV6-1 | TRBD2 | CASTLTSGRETQYF | TGTGCCAGCACCCTGACTAGCGGGAGGGAGACCCAGTACTTC
NA | TRBJ2-7 | TRBV30 | NA | CAWSQGILDEQYF | TGTGCCTGGAGTCAAGGGATACTAGACGAGCAGTACTTC